The rows below give T cell receptor beta chains drawn from one sample of a study of blood T cell repertoires in COVID-19. Some clones are missing from TCRdb's copy, which holds only in-frame ones; the method was immunoSEQ multiplex PCR. The sample includes 110,000 to 150,000 clones, around 73% of them seen just once. The sequencing sample was made of PBMCs or T cells enriched from blood (not recorded which). These receptors were taken from a woman aged 50 to 60 who had recovered from COVID-19. The CDR3 runs from the conserved cysteine through the conserved F or W. D genes are given only for firm matches. Only some rows state a clone size, as once, few, many or a class for expanded clones.

clone_size j_call d_call v_call cdr3_aa cdr3_nt
- TRBJ1-2 - TRBV27 CASSLSPGTVEGRLKGYTF TGTGCCAGCAGTTTATCGCCGGGCACTGTGGAGGGGCGGTTGAAGGGCTACACCTTC
- TRBJ2-6 - TRBV5-4 CASSLVGGTLGANVLTF TGTGCCAGCAGCTTGGTGGGGGGTACGTTAGGGGCCAACGTCCTGACTTTC
- TRBJ1-4 - TRBV28 CASSLAGREKLFF TGTGCCAGCAGTTTGGCAGGGCGAGAAAAACTGTTTTTT
- TRBJ2-3 TRBD2 TRBV5-1 CASKAGTITDTQYF TGCGCCAGCAAAGCCGGGACTATCACAGATACGCAGTATTTT
- TRBJ2-1 TRBD2 TRBV29-1 CSVDPTSDNEQFF TGCAGCGTTGACCCCACTAGCGACAATGAGCAGTTCTTC
- TRBJ2-1 - TRBV28 CASSPPDRYNEQFF TGTGCCAGCAGTCCCCCAGACAGATACAATGAGCAGTTCTTC
once TRBJ2-5 TRBD1 TRBV11-2 CASSLEDRGETQYF TGTGCCAGCAGCTTAGAGGACAGGGGAGAGACCCAGTACTTC
- TRBJ1-2 - TRBV2 CASSQGQADGYTF TGTGCCAGCAGTCAGGGACAAGCAGACGGCTACACCTTC
- TRBJ1-1 - TRBV2 CASISDRVMNTEAFF TGTGCCAGCATCTCGGACAGAGTGATGAACACTGAAGCTTTCTTT
once TRBJ1-5 - TRBV7-2 CASSPNPGNQPQHF TGTGCCAGCAGCCCTAACCCAGGAAATCAGCCCCAGCATTTT
- TRBJ1-3 - TRBV2 CAVTGDSGNTIYF TGTGCAGTCACCGGAGACTCTGGAAACACCATATATTTT